This T cell receptor beta chain was identified during a study of PD-1 blockade in mismatch repair-deficient tumors. Study-level background: Patients had about a dozen mismatch repair-deficient cancer types, all previously treated and progressing.

Study-level results: Tumor-resident clones, often undetectable pretreatment in blood, expanded then contracted after pembrolizumab.

This clone was detected only a few times. Its antigen is as yet unknown. Sequencing used immunoSEQ multiplex PCR; TCRdb keeps in-frame clones, though not all of them. The sample contains about 19,000 clones, 82% of which appear only once. In germline, CDR1 is MNHEY, CDR2 SVGAGI. The CDR3 is 13 residues long. The trim removed 5 bases at V and 1 base at J, leaving 1 base unmatched. The receptor was isolated from an adult with mismatch repair-deficient cancer. The rearrangement links TRBV6-5 to TRBJ2-7; 8 bases fit TRBD1. The source was PBMCs, collected 52 weeks after starting pembrolizumab. CDR3 DNA sequence: TGTGCCAGCAGTCGACAGGGGTCCTACGAGCAGTACTTC. This gives the protein CASSRQGSYEQYF.